The present TCR beta chain was sequenced within a study of tumor and adjacent non-tumor tissue in lung cancer (dated by TCRdb to 2016 to 2018). In terms of the full investigation: The cohort included roughly 11 adenocarcinoma, 2 squamous cell carcinoma and 1 small cell lung cancer patients. In total, sequencing yielded 125,075,908 productive TCRbeta reads, which works out to an average of about 4.2 million reads per sample. TCRbeta CDR3 sequencing was performed on a few dozen paired specimens, with one tumor sample and one normal lung sample collected per patient. The roughly 15 enrolled patients, of whom approximately 10 were men and 5 were women, were aged about 31 to 80 years and were diagnosed with TNM stage I to III disease. Using bulk TCRbeta repertoires from over 14 lung cancer patients, the study set lung tumor tissue side by side with matched distant non-tumor lung tissue. What the work shows at the level of the full study, not this receptor alone: Because peripheral blood was not sequenced, blood TCRbeta repertoires in the lung cancer patients of the study were not examined. TCR diversity was significantly higher in younger patients, and higher tumor TCR diversity was associated with shorter overall and disease-free survival. Tumor tissue showed significantly higher TCR diversity (inverse Simpson) than normal lung tissue, at about 400 vs 150 (P = 0.0075, Mann-Whitney U test). Only 15 or so patients were included in the cohort, and the need for larger samples and more detailed clinical data was noted by the authors. In normal lung, the top 100 clones accounted for a significantly larger cumulative share of the repertoire than in tumor tissue. The methods do not name the sequencing platform or mention unique molecular identifiers.

To prepare the library, multiplex PCR was applied. Sequenced using an Illumina HiSeq 2500. TCRbeta libraries were constructed through three rounds of nested PCR with primers (Table S4) according to protocols adapted from ARM-PCR. Before sequencing, PCR products of 200-500 bp were excised from the gel and purified with the QIAquick gel extraction kit. The paper's processing steps were these. Trimmomatic was used to clean the reads, FLASH merged the cleaned reads into complete CDR3 sequences, and MiTCR assigned the sequences to V(D)J germline segments. VDJtools was used to compute clonal diversity as the inverse Simpson's index. A read counted as productive if the sequence was in-frame and lacked a premature stop codon. TCRdb reworked the public reads: Q25 trimming with fastp, MiXCR clone assembly, productive beta chains retained. Rows with a matching CDR3 protein are joined into one entry that keeps the most common DNA and genes. TCRdb's processing, not the study's, gives the V and J calls here. For this sample the table gives 68,000 or so distinct CDR3 sequences, of which about 61% were detected only once. The top ten clones comprise 20% to 25% of the sample.

Its CDR3 holds 15 amino acids, cysteine through phenylalanine. The sequence is cut down to CDR3 DNA, 45 bases in frame from base 1. Sequences DFQATT (CDR1) and SNEGSKA (CDR2) are obtained from the germline V gene (reference sequence). Regarding this clonotype: The antigen it recognizes is unknown. One junction end disagrees with the germline gene, perhaps due to a read error.

RNA was isolated from bulk, unsorted tissue, and RNA quality was assessed with a NanoDrop ND-1000 and an Agilent 2100. Newly diagnosed lung cancer patients without prior chemotherapy who had been admitted for thoracic surgery in China between August and November 2014 were enrolled as donors. Patients with previous radiotherapy or chemotherapy, or with another concurrent cancer, were excluded from the study. Pieces of surgical tissue measuring 1-2 cm3 were kept in RNAlater solution and stored at -80 degrees C until use. The sample taken for sequencing was lung tumor tissue. In this chain, TRBV20-1 is recombined with TRBJ2-7; confidence is insufficient to name the D gene. This clonotype originated in a man between 45 and 60 years old with non-small cell lung cancer. The CDR3 corresponds to CGAKDPRAGPYEQYF. DNA sequence: TGCGGTGCTAAAGACCCCCGGGCTGGACCCTACGAGCAGTACTTC.